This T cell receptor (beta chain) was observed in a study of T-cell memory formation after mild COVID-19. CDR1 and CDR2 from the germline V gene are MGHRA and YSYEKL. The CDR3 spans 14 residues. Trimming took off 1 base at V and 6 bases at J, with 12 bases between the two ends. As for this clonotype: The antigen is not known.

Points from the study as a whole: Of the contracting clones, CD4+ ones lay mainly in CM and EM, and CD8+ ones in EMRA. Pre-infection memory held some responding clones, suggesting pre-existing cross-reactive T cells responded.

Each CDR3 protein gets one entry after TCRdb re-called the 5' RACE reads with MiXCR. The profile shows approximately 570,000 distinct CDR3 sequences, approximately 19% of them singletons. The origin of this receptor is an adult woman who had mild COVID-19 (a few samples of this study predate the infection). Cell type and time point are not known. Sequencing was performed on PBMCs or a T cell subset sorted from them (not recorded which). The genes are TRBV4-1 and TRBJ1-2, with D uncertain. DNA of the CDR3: TGCGCCAGCAGCCAAGTTCAGGATGGGGATGGCTACACCTTC. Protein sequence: CASSQVQDGDGYTF.